The T cell receptor (beta chain) described here comes from a study of cytomegalovirus exposure and HLA in healthy donors. About the study: In an earlier analysis, 90 million to 120 million unique TCR beta sequences were found from approximately 190 million T cells.

Use of 60 Vbeta and 13 Jbeta primers characterized the PCR. Profiled with immunoSEQ multiplex PCR; TCRdb holds only in-frame clones, not every one. This sample yields around 160,000 clones, of which approximately 70% are seen a single time; less than 3% belongs to the top ten. General study results and limits: Listed as cytomegalovirus-associated were 164 TCR beta chains.

Details on this clone: The antigen is not known.

CDR3 length: 17 residues. The V gene end was trimmed by 4 bases and the J gene end by 3 bases; junction bases not matched to a gene: 8. Germline V CDR1 and CDR2: MDHEN, SYDVKM. This chain uses TRBV28 with TRBJ2-3; 12 positions agree with TRBD2. The receptor's source is a woman between 35 and 50 years old in good health and CMV-seropositive. Sequenced input: PBMCs. In DNA, the CDR3 is TGTGCCAGCAGTTCCCTAGCGGGAGGGTTAAAAACAGATACGCAGTATTTT. This encodes CASSSLAGGLKTDTQYF. The whole variable domain, filled in from reference TRBV28 and TRBJ2-3, reads DVKVTQSSRYLVKRTGEKVFLECVQDMDHENMFWYRQDPGLGLRLIYFSYDVKMKEKGDIPEGYSVSREKKERFSLILESASTNQTSMYLCASSSLAGGLKTDTQYFGPGTRLTVL.